The 24 T cell receptor beta chains below were found in one sample sequenced in a study of T cells expressing NK-cell markers. TCRdb reanalyzed the 5' RACE reads, giving one entry per CDR3 protein sequence and no DNA. The sample table includes roughly 390,000 distinct CDR3 sequences. Sequencing was done on a sample of blood T cells: a sorted CD56 or NKG2C T cell subset, CD4+ or CD8+ T cells, or bulk PBMC T cells (not recorded which). The receptors were sampled from a man aged 18-69 years in good health.

This rearrangement joins TRBV5-1 to TRBJ2-3. Looked up from germline, CDR1 is SGHRS and CDR2 is YFSETQ. This CDR3 comprises 17 residues. CDR3 protein: CASSLGVSLRSTDTQYF.

CDR3 protein: CASSGRGLGGNTIYF. The rearrangement uses TRBV9 and TRBJ1-3; checking the TCRdb D call of TRBD1 is not possible without DNA. This CDR3 has 15 amino acids. Germline CDR1 SGDLS, CDR2 YYNGEE.

The gene calls are TRBV20-1 and TRBJ2-7. Germline V CDR1 and CDR2: DFQATT, SNEGSKA (reference sequence). This CDR3 is built from 11 residues. The chain's CDR3 is CSVDRTYEQYF.

The V call is TRBV12-3 or TRBV12-4, the J call TRBJ1-3. This CDR3 spans 14 amino acids. This CDR3 reads CASRNSASGNTIYF.

The chain links TRBV5-1 to TRBJ2-7; TCRdb designates TRBD1, a call that cannot be tested without DNA. The germline gives CDR1 SGHRS, CDR2 YFSETQ. The CDR3 consists of 15 residues. This CDR3 is CASSLDGQGNYEQYF.

V and J are TRBV7-2 and TRBJ2-1; TCRdb gives TRBD2 as the D gene, but with no DNA this cannot be confirmed. This CDR3 region has 14 residues. The germline gives CDR1 SGHTA, CDR2 FQGNSA. This CDR3 reads CASSLAGTSNEQFF.

This chain connects TRBV2 to TRBJ2-5. In germline, CDR1 is SNHLY, CDR2 FYNNEI. This CDR3 comprises 13 residues. The CDR3 region is CASSTGWSETQYF.

This chain uses TRBV20-1 with TRBJ2-3; TCRdb gives TRBD1 as the D gene, but with no DNA this cannot be confirmed. This CDR3 has 12 amino acids. CDR1 is DFQATT, CDR2 SNEGSKA, per germline (reference sequence). The CDR3 sequence is CSAPGGPRAQYF.

V is TRBV11-2 and J is TRBJ2-5; TCRdb calls TRBD1, which cannot be checked without DNA. This CDR3 is built from 15 residues. Germline loops: CDR1 SGHAT, CDR2 FQNNGV. The CDR3 region is CASSLEQGYQETQYF.

The J gene is TRBJ1-6, the V gene TRBV6-1; no DNA is available, so the TRBD1 call from TCRdb remains unchecked. The germline CDR1 and CDR2 sequences are MNHNS and SASEGT. The CDR3 covers 14 residues. The chain's CDR3 is CASRRDTSNSPLHF.

V and J are TRBV7-2 and TRBJ2-3; TCRdb outputs TRBD2, but without DNA this stays unchecked. Germline-derived CDR1 and CDR2 are SGHTA and FQGNSA. The CDR3 contains 16 residues. The CDR3 sequence: CASSPKRTSDPDTQYF.

CDR3 sequence reads: CASSLQSSGAQYF. V and J are TRBV12-3 or TRBV12-4 and TRBJ2-3. This CDR3 has 13 amino acids.

The gene calls are TRBV5-1 and TRBJ1-4. CDR1 is SGHRS and CDR2 is YFSETQ in the germline V gene. The CDR3 sequence is 16 residues long. The CDR3 sequence: CASSLASNSANEKLFF.

This chain uses TRBV7-9 with TRBJ2-6; TCRdb reports TRBD1, a call that lacks DNA to check it against. CDR3 length: 17 amino acids. Germline-derived CDR1 and CDR2 are SEHNR and FQNEAQ (reference sequence). This CDR3 is CASSDRDGSSGANVLTF.

This chain joins TRBV27 and TRBJ2-2; TCRdb indicates TRBD1, and absent DNA this call remains unverified. The CDR3 sequence is 15 residues long. Germline values: CDR1 MNHEY, CDR2 SMNVEV (reference sequence). The CDR3 reads CASRQTGGAIGELFF.

The rearrangement uses TRBV6-1 and TRBJ2-7. Germline values: CDR1 MNHNS, CDR2 SASEGT. CDR3 length: 17 residues. The CDR3 reads CASSQLTFTGNYYEQYF.

This chain links TRBV20-1 with TRBJ1-5; TCRdb lists TRBD1, though no DNA is available to test this call. The CDR3 loop spans 17 amino acids. Germline CDR1 and CDR2: DFQATT and SNEGSKA (reference sequence). The CDR3 sequence: CSAKQHQTRGKDQPQHF.

CDR3 amino acids: CASSDIRVWGETQYF. This chain uses TRBV2 with TRBJ2-5. This CDR3 is built from 15 residues. Germline CDR1 reads SNHLY; CDR2 reads FYNNEI.

The V call is TRBV6-5, the J call TRBJ1-2; absent DNA, TCRdb's TRBD1 call cannot be checked. Germline loops: CDR1 MNHEY, CDR2 SVGAGI. The CDR3 covers 14 residues. The chain's CDR3 is CASSFQSRGLGYTF.

The chain links TRBV25-1 to TRBJ2-1; TCRdb lists TRBD1, though no DNA is available to test this call. In germline, CDR1 is MGHDK, CDR2 SYGVNS. This CDR3 region has 14 residues. The CDR3 is CASSEWAGRNEQFF.

The chain couples TRBV6-1 to TRBJ1-5. There are 13 residues in the CDR3. The germline V gene has CDR1 MNHNS and CDR2 SASEGT. CDR3 sequence reads: CASRNTYNQPQHF.

The CDR3 loop is CASSPIRSPSDTQYF. This sequence joins TRBV5-6 and TRBJ2-3; the TCRdb call, TRBD1, lacks DNA for checking. This CDR3 spans 15 amino acids. Per the germline V gene, CDR1 is SGHDT and CDR2 is YYEEEE.

V usage is TRBV6-1 and J usage is TRBJ1-1. The CDR3 consists of 15 residues. The V gene's germline CDR1 is MNHNS and CDR2 SASEGT. The CDR3 loop reads CASSEFVALNTEAFF.

The V and J genes are TRBV28 and TRBJ1-2; checking the TCRdb D call of TRBD1 is not possible without DNA. The germline V gene has CDR1 MDHEN and CDR2 SYDVKM. This CDR3 region has 13 residues. CDR3 loop: CASREGTGYGYTF.